Below, 30 T cell receptor beta chains from the same sample are listed, as sequenced in a study of T cell responses to AZD1222 COVID-19 vaccine. The repertoire was sequenced with immunoSEQ multiplex PCR; TCRdb's copy has only in-frame clones and lacks some. The table has 150,000 to 180,000 clones, roughly nine tenths seen once. Sequencing was performed on peripheral blood, taken on day 0 of AZD1222 vaccination. The receptors were sampled from an adult in good health.

The chain combines TRBV5-1 with TRBJ1-2; D gene unclear. The CDR3 covers 11 residues. Germline CDR1 and CDR2: SGHRS and YFSETQ. V was cut by 3 bases and J by 10 bases, with 10 bases left in between. The CDR3 bases are TGCGCCAGCAGCTCCGGACCGGACTACACCTTC. It codes for CASSSGPDYTF.

This clone has only a few counts. The rearrangement joins TRBV18 to TRBJ2-2; TRBD2 matches 8 bases. V dropped 6 bases and J dropped 4; count of bases not matched to a gene: 7. The germline gives CDR1 KGHSH, CDR2 LQKENI. The CDR3 is 15 residues long. CDR3 DNA sequence: TGTGCCAGCTCGACAAGCGGGAGAAGCACCGGGGAGCTGTTTTTT. This sequence encodes CASSTSGRSTGELFF. The variable domain in full, completed from reference TRBV18 and TRBJ2-2, reads NAGVMQNPRHLVRRRGQEARLRCSPMKGHSHVYWYRQLPEEGLKFMVYLQKENIIDESGMPKERFSAEFPKEGPSILRIQQVVRGDSAAYFCASSTSGRSTGELFFGEGSRLTVL.

This chain connects TRBV4-3 to TRBJ1-6; 9 bases are a match to TRBD1. CDR3 length equals 15 residues. The germline gives CDR1 LGHNA, CDR2 YSLEER. J was trimmed by 7 bases and V by 4 bases; bases with no gene match: 5. CDR3 DNA: TGCGCCAGCAGCCCCGGGACAGGGACCAATTCACCCCTCCACTTT. It codes for CASSPGTGTNSPLHF.

The chain uses TRBV5-1 and TRBJ1-5; TRBD1 agrees at 7 bases. This CDR3 is built from 18 residues. The trim removed 4 bases at V and 3 bases at J, leaving 16 bases unmatched. From germline, CDR1 is SGHRS and CDR2 YFSETQ. For the CDR3, the DNA is TGCGCCAGCAGCCCTCTCCCGAGGGGCGGGACAGACAATCAGCCCCAGCATTTT. Translating gives CASSPLPRGGTDNQPQHF. The full variable domain, with the rest looked up from reference TRBV5-1 and TRBJ1-5, is KAGVTQTPRYLIKTRGQQVTLSCSPISGHRSVSWYQQTPGQGLQFLFEYFSETQRNKGNFPGRFSGRQFSNSRSEMNVSTLELGDSALYLCASSPLPRGGTDNQPQHFGDGTRLSIL.

The chain links TRBV6-5 to TRBJ1-2; D possibly corresponds to TRBD1 (6 bases). Germline V gene sequence: CDR1 MNHEY, CDR2 SVGAGI. The CDR3 loop spans 14 amino acids. V lost 5 bases, J lost 6 bases, and 16 bases lay in between. CDR3 DNA: TGTGCCAGCAGTACTCAGGGTAGGGGGGATGGCTACACCTTC. Translating gives CASSTQGRGDGYTF.

The chain uses TRBV29-1 and TRBJ1-1, with TRBD1 matching over 12 bases. This CDR3 has 13 amino acids. Germline V lookup: CDR1 SQVTM, CDR2 ANQGSEA. Trimming took 5 bases from V and 5 from J; bases not matched to a gene: 3. The CDR3 bases are TGCAGCGTTTGGGACAGGGGGCTAACTGAAGCTTTCTTT. Encoded protein: CSVWDRGLTEAFF.

This clone showed up just a few times. The rearrangement joins TRBV5-4 to TRBJ1-6; the match to TRBD1 covers 7 bases. From germline, CDR1 is SGHNT and CDR2 YYREEE (reference sequence). CDR3 length: 16 residues. V shed 4 bases, J shed 5 bases, and the junction held 9 bases outside the gene matches. CDR3 nucleotide sequence: TGTGCCAGCAGCCCCCGGGACAGCGGAAATAATTCACCCCTCCACTTT. The encoded protein is CASSPRDSGNNSPLHF.

The chain recombines TRBV27 with TRBJ2-2; TRBD2 might be the D (6 bases). The V end lost 5 bases, the J end lost 4 bases, and 14 bases lay between the germline ends. CDR3 length equals 15 residues. Per the germline V gene, CDR1 is MNHEY and CDR2 is SMNVEV (reference sequence). The CDR3 coding sequence is TGTGCCAGCAGTGACGTAGGGAGGCGCACCGGGGAGCTGTTTTTT. This codes for CASSDVGRRTGELFF.

The chain carries TRBV5-4 and TRBJ1-2; a possible D gene is TRBD1 (5 bases). Germline CDR1 is SGHNT and CDR2 is YYREEE (reference sequence). Trimming removed 3 bases at V and 8 bases at J, with 20 bases between. The CDR3 sequence is 15 residues long. The CDR3 nucleotides are TGTGCCAGCAGCTCCGGGGCCCAGTTAGGGCACGGCTACACCTTC. This translates into CASSSGAQLGHGYTF. Supplemented by reference TRBV5-4 and TRBJ1-2, the full variable domain reads ETGVTQSPTHLIKTRGQQVTLRCSSQSGHNTVSWYQQALGQGPQFIFQYYREEENGRGNFPPRFSGLQFPNYSSELNVNALELDDSALYLCASSSGAQLGHGYTFGSGTRLTVV.

The gene calls are TRBV28 and TRBJ1-1; D may be TRBD1 (5 bases). The CDR3 consists of 14 residues. Per the germline V gene, CDR1 is MDHEN and CDR2 is SYDVKM. With 3 bases removed from V and 8 bases from J, the gap between germline ends came to 16 bases. The CDR3 region has the DNA TGTGCCAGCAGTTTTATTTCCGGGCAGGGCGAAGCTTTCTTT. Protein product: CASSFISGQGEAFF.

This clone was seen more than once but under ten times. This chain's CDR3 is CASSEEGGKGGELFF. In nucleotides, the CDR3 is TGTGCCAGCAGTGAAGAAGGGGGAAAGGGCGGGGAGCTGTTTTTT. The chain links TRBV2 to TRBJ2-2, with a tentative D call TRBD1 (6 bases). CDR1 is SNHLY and CDR2 is FYNNEI in the germline V gene. The CDR3 runs to 15 residues. V dropped 1 base and J dropped 7 bases, with 13 bases sitting between them.

The chain has TRBV7-6 and TRBJ1-1; D unclear. V was cut by 0 bases and J by 7 bases, with 9 bases left in between. CDR3 length: 13 residues. Per germline, CDR1 SGHVS and CDR2 FNYEAQ. Here the CDR3 reads CASSLAADGEAFF. The CDR3 DNA follows: TGTGCCAGCAGCTTAGCGGCGGACGGTGAAGCTTTCTTT. The full variable domain, its missing parts supplied by reference TRBV7-6 and TRBJ1-1, is GAGVSQSPRYKVTKRGQDVALRCDPISGHVSLYWYRQALGQGPEFLTYFNYEAQQDKSGLPNDRFSAERPEGSISTLTIQRTEQRDSAMYRCASSLAADGEAFFGQGTRLTVV.

The chain couples TRBV7-2 to TRBJ2-1; D is unclear. The germline V gene has CDR1 SGHTA and CDR2 FQGNSA. The V gene lost 2 bases and the J gene lost 11 bases, with 13 bases spanning the gap. The CDR3 loop spans 13 amino acids. CDR3 in DNA: TGTGCCAGCAGCTTACCGGGTCTCCAGCAGCAGTTCTTC. As protein: CASSLPGLQQQFF.

V and J are TRBV19 and TRBJ2-2; D is ambiguous. The CDR3 extends over 16 amino acids. Per the germline V gene, CDR1 is LNHDA and CDR2 is SQIVND (reference sequence). With 1 base removed from V and 2 bases from J, the gap between germline ends came to 11 bases. CDR3 DNA sequence: TGTGCCAGTAGTATAGCCAGCGTTCTAAACACCGGGGAGCTGTTTTTT. It encodes CASSIASVLNTGELFF.

The V gene is TRBV5-1, the J gene TRBJ2-3, with 7 bases that match TRBD1. Germline CDR1 reads SGHRS; CDR2 reads YFSETQ. This CDR3 has 16 amino acids. J was trimmed by 1 base and V by 6 bases; bases with no gene match: 11. CDR3 amino acids: CASNLVTGMGTDTQYF. As DNA, the CDR3 is TGCGCCAGCAACCTTGTGACAGGGATGGGCACAGATACGCAGTATTTT.

Notes on this clone: A read error is likely, as this CDR3 ends without the conserved phenylalanine or tryptophan. No DNA is shown, since the ends of the CDR3 on it are uncertain; the CDR3 is the one TCRdb lists. The chain combines TRBV5-5 with TRBJ1-2. Germline lookup yields CDR1 SGHKS and CDR2 YYEKEE (reference sequence). The CDR3 spans 12 amino acids, including both terminal residues. The CDR3 protein is CASSSPIRATRL.

The rearrangement links TRBV5-1 to TRBJ1-1; D may be TRBD1 (5 bases). This CDR3 region has 15 residues. Trimming stripped 3 bases from V and 0 bases from J, with 12 bases between. The germline CDR1 and CDR2 sequences are SGHRS and YFSETQ. The CDR3 loop reads CASSWGSGMNTEAFF. The CDR3 region has the DNA TGCGCCAGCAGCTGGGGGTCAGGGATGAACACTGAAGCTTTCTTT.

In DNA form, the CDR3 reads TGTGCCAGCAGCTCCATAGGGTACAATGAGCAGTTCTTC. This translates into CASSSIGYNEQFF. The chain links TRBV7-3 to TRBJ2-1, with D unclear. The germline V and J ends were trimmed by 4 bases and 4 bases, with 8 bases remaining between them. CDR3 size: 13 residues. CDR1 and CDR2 from the germline V gene are SGHTA and FQGTGA. The entire variable domain, with the rest obtained from reference TRBV7-3 and TRBJ2-1, is as follows: GAGVSQTPSNKVTEKGKYVELRCDPISGHTALYWYRQSLGQGPEFLIYFQGTGAADDSGLPNDRFFAVRPEGSVSTLKIQRTERGDSAVYLCASSSIGYNEQFFGPGTRLTVL.

The V gene is TRBV7-2, the J gene TRBJ1-5; D is undetermined. Looked up from germline, CDR1 is SGHTA and CDR2 is FQGNSA. The CDR3 length is 16 residues. Trimming took 2 bases from V and 3 from J, leaving 14 bases between them. The CDR3 region has the DNA TGTGCCAGCAGCTTAAAGCACAGACAACTCAATCAGCCCCAGCATTTT. As protein: CASSLKHRQLNQPQHF.

The rearrangement joins TRBV19 to TRBJ1-1; TRBD1 aligns across 8 bases. The CDR3 loop spans 15 amino acids. The junction had 5 bases not matched to a gene; V was cut back by 3 bases and J by 2 bases. CDR1 and CDR2 (germline): LNHDA, SQIVND (reference sequence). CDR3 DNA sequence: TGTGCCAGTAGTATTGGGACAGGTTATAACACTGAAGCTTTCTTT. Translation: CASSIGTGYNTEAFF.

The genes are TRBV9 and TRBJ1-1; a possible D gene is TRBD1 (5 bases). CDR1 is SGDLS and CDR2 is YYNGEE in the germline V gene. Trimming stripped 4 bases from V and 4 bases from J, with 20 bases between. The CDR3 runs to 16 residues. The DNA for the CDR3 is TGTGCCAGCAGCCCGAGACCCCAATCGGGGGGCACTGAAGCTTTCTTT. This encodes CASSPRPQSGGTEAFF.

The V and J genes are TRBV5-4 and TRBJ1-2, with TRBD1 matching 7 bases. Germline CDR1 and CDR2: SGHNT and YYREEE (reference sequence). The trim removed 4 bases at V and 1 base at J, leaving 7 bases unmatched. The CDR3 has 15 residues. The CDR3 here is CASSAGTEINYGYTF. CDR3 sequence (DNA): TGTGCCAGCAGCGCCGGGACAGAGATTAACTATGGCTACACCTTC.

The rearrangement links TRBV10-2 to TRBJ1-2, with D uncertain. Between the trimmed V and J ends, which lost 2 bases and 11 bases, there was a span of 15 bases. The CDR3 is 13 amino acids. Germline loops: CDR1 WSHSY, CDR2 SAAADI. This CDR3 is CASSETTLRRYTF. DNA of the CDR3: TGCGCCAGCAGTGAGACTACTCTCCGTCGGTACACCTTC.

This clone was observed a handful of times. The CDR3, as DNA: TGCGCCAGCAGCCAAGAGGGCTACGGGCCCCAGCATTTT. Residues: CASSQEGYGPQHF. This chain connects TRBV4-1 to TRBJ1-5; D not certain. Per the germline V gene, CDR1 is MGHRA and CDR2 is YSYEKL. V was pared by 0 bases and J by 9 bases, with 9 bases between. The CDR3 spans 13 residues.

J is TRBJ1-2 and V is TRBV3-1 (or the pseudogene TRBV3-2); D possibly corresponds to TRBD1 (5 bases). The germline V gene has CDR1 LGHDT and CDR2 YNNKEL (reference sequence). The CDR3 has 16 residues. V shed 4 bases and J shed 2 bases, with 17 bases lying between them. CDR3 nucleotides: TGTGCCAGCAGCCGGACCGGGGGTCAGGGAAACTATGGCTACACCTTC. Translating gives CASSRTGGQGNYGYTF.

V usage is TRBV3-1 (or the pseudogene TRBV3-2) and J usage is TRBJ1-2, with D maybe TRBD1 (5 bases). Looked up from germline, CDR1 is LGHDT and CDR2 is YNNKEL (reference sequence). The CDR3 runs to 13 residues. The V end was cut by 3 bases, the J end by 8 bases, with 13 bases between. CDR3 loop: CASSQGQGWGYTF. CDR3 DNA: TGTGCCAGCAGCCAGGGTCAGGGCTGGGGCTACACCTTC.

This chain joins TRBV11-3 and TRBJ1-1, with 7 bases identical to TRBD1. With V trimmed by 5 bases and J by 5 bases, 8 bases remained unmatched. This CDR3 spans 14 amino acids. Germline V gene data show CDR1 as SGHNT and CDR2 as YENEEA. Written as DNA, the CDR3 is TGTGCCAGCAGCCAAGTCAACAGGGGAACTGAAGCTTTCTTT. Its protein is CASSQVNRGTEAFF.

The chain is built from TRBV11-2 and TRBJ2-7, with D maybe TRBD1 (5 bases). The CDR3 is 13 amino acids. Germline CDR1 reads SGHAT; CDR2 reads FQNNGV. V gave up 2 bases and J gave up 4 bases, with 9 bases separating them. In nucleotides, the CDR3 is TGTGCCAGCAGCTTATGGGGCAAATACGAGCAGTACTTC. Encoded protein: CASSLWGKYEQYF. Using reference TRBV11-2 and TRBJ2-7 for the parts outside the CDR3, the full variable domain is EAGVAQSPRYKIIEKRQSVAFWCNPISGHATLYWYQQILGQGPKLLIQFQNNGVVDDSQLPKDRFSAERLKGVDSTLKIQPAKLEDSAVYLCASSLWGKYEQYFGPGTRLTVT.

This clone occurred once. This chain joins TRBV27 and TRBJ1-2, with a possible D match to TRBD1 (6 bases). Trimming cost V 3 bases and J 3 bases, with 8 bases left between them. Germline assignment: CDR1 MNHEY and CDR2 SMNVEV (reference sequence). CDR3 size: 13 residues. The DNA for the CDR3 is TGTGCCAGCAGTTTCCACAGGGACTATGGCTACACCTTC. It is translated as CASSFHRDYGYTF.

The chain combines TRBV4-2 with TRBJ2-2, with D possibly being TRBD1 or TRBD2 (5 bases each). CDR1 is LGHNA, CDR2 YNFKEQ, per germline. The CDR3 runs to 16 residues. The V and J ends lost 3 bases and 4 bases respectively, with 15 bases between them. Written as DNA, the CDR3 is TGTGCCAGCAGCCAGGTATTGGGACCCGTCACCGGGGAGCTGTTTTTT. Its protein is CASSQVLGPVTGELFF.